The 17 T cell receptor beta chains reported below all come from one sample, sequenced in a study of T-cell memory formation after mild COVID-19. MiXCR, applied by TCRdb to the 5' RACE reads, yields one record per CDR3 protein. Of around 320,000 distinct CDR3 sequences listed, roughly 13% were seen once; the top ten hold around a fifth. The sequenced sample consisted of PBMCs or a T cell subset sorted from them (not recorded which). Source of these receptors: a man aged 18 to 30 who had mild COVID-19 (a few samples of this study predate the infection). Cell type and time point are not known.

This clonotype has only a few counts. This chain links TRBV12-3 or TRBV12-4 with TRBJ2-5; D gene uncertain. The CDR3 is 11 amino acids. With 2 bases removed from V and 6 bases from J, the gap between germline ends came to 4 bases. The CDR3 is CASSLSKTQYF. CDR3 nucleotides: TGTGCCAGCAGTTTATCTAAGACCCAGTACTTC.

The genes are TRBV6-2 or TRBV6-3 and TRBJ2-1; 8 bases agree with TRBD2. Trimming cost V 5 bases and J 12 bases; bases outside gene matches: 6. In germline, CDR1 is MNHEY, CDR2 SVGEGT. The CDR3 has 12 residues. The CDR3 coding sequence is TGTGCCAGCAGTGGACTAGCTTATGGGCAGTTCTTC. Its protein product is CASSGLAYGQFF.

This clonotype was seen a few times. The V call is TRBV9, the J call TRBJ2-5, with D possibly matching TRBD1 (5 bases). CDR1 SGDLS and CDR2 YYNGEE come from the germline V gene. The CDR3 runs 18 residues. V lost 3 bases and J 5 bases, leaving 26 bases between the germline ends. CDR3 loop: CASSADPGRARDKETQYF. CDR3 sequence (DNA): TGTGCCAGCAGCGCAGATCCAGGAAGGGCCAGGGATAAGGAGACCCAGTACTTC.

CDR3 DNA sequence: TGCAGTGCCCTTCTGGCGGGGGGGCCCGCAGATACGCAGTATTTT. Its translation: CSALLAGGPADTQYF. This chain connects TRBV20-1 to TRBJ2-3, with TRBD2 matching 9 bases. The junction had 11 bases not matched to a gene; V was cut back by 6 bases and J by 4 bases. Germline CDR1 DFQATT, CDR2 SNEGSKA (reference sequence). The CDR3 totals 15 residues.

This clonotype has at least ten counts. The chain recombines TRBV7-9 with TRBJ2-1; D possibly uses TRBD1 or TRBD2 (6 bases each). This CDR3 contains 16 residues. Trimming pared 4 bases from V and 2 bases from J, leaving 15 bases between. Per the germline V gene, CDR1 is SEHNR and CDR2 is FQNEAQ (reference sequence). The CDR3 loop is CASSSLVGGPYNEQFF. DNA for the CDR3: TGTGCCAGCAGCTCGCTTGTGGGGGGCCCCTACAATGAGCAGTTCTTC.

The chain recombines TRBV12-3 or TRBV12-4 with TRBJ1-5, with TRBD1 matching over 7 bases. Trimming at V came to 5 bases and at J to 5 bases, leaving 15 bases not matched to a gene. The CDR3 length is 17 residues. CDR3 protein: CASSTQTGVSWDQPQHF. The CDR3 DNA follows: TGTGCCAGCAGTACCCAAACAGGGGTCTCGTGGGATCAGCCCCAGCATTTT.

This clonotype was observed a handful of times. This chain joins TRBV4-1 and TRBJ1-6, with D possibly matching TRBD1 (6 bases). V was clipped by 4 bases and J by 7 bases, with 14 bases between them. Germline V gene lookup returns CDR1 MGHRA and CDR2 YSYEKL. This CDR3 is built from 15 residues. The chain's CDR3 is CASSPRGQGNSPLHF. The CDR3 nucleotides are TGCGCCAGCAGCCCCAGGGGTCAGGGGAATTCACCCCTCCACTTT.

The rearrangement uses TRBV5-1 and TRBJ2-1; TRBD1 matches at 9 bases. CDR3 size: 15 residues. V dropped 1 base and J dropped 6; count of bases not matched to a gene: 5. CDR1 is SGHRS, CDR2 YFSETQ, per germline. The CDR3 nucleotides read TGCGCCAGCAGCTTGTCCGACAGGGGGGCCAATGAGCAGTTCTTC. Translation gives CASSLSDRGANEQFF.

This clonotype was found many times. The V gene is TRBV7-2, the J gene TRBJ1-1; no reliable D call. The CDR3 spans 13 residues. CDR1 is SGHTA, CDR2 FQGNSA, per germline. V was trimmed by 3 bases and J by 7 bases, leaving 12 bases between them. In nucleotides, the CDR3 is TGTGCCAGCAGCTTTTTACACGGTTTTGAAGCTTTCTTT. It encodes CASSFLHGFEAFF.

This clonotype was found a few times. This chain uses TRBV7-3 with TRBJ2-3; D unresolved. The V and J ends lost 5 bases and 8 bases respectively, with 20 bases between them. Germline loops: CDR1 SGHTA, CDR2 FQGTGA. The CDR3 spans 15 residues. CDR3: CASSQTGPALGTQYF. The CDR3 nucleotides read TGTGCCAGCAGCCAAACGGGTCCCGCCCTTGGTACGCAGTATTTT. Full variable domain (outside the CDR3, taken from reference TRBV7-3 and TRBJ2-3): GAGVSQTPSNKVTEKGKYVELRCDPISGHTALYWYRQSLGQGPEFLIYFQGTGAADDSGLPNDRFFAVRPEGSVSTLKIQRTERGDSAVYLCASSQTGPALGTQYFGPGTRLTVL.

This chain uses TRBV2 with TRBJ2-5; D is possibly TRBD1 (5 bases). Trimming removed 2 bases at V and 5 bases at J, with 12 bases between. The CDR3 extends over 14 amino acids. CDR1 SNHLY and CDR2 FYNNEI come from the germline V gene. This CDR3 is CASSEQGSDETQYF. The CDR3 DNA follows: TGTGCCAGCAGTGAACAGGGCTCCGACGAGACCCAGTACTTC.

The genes are TRBV20-1 and TRBJ2-1; TRBD1 might be the D (6 bases). V was cut by 6 bases and J by 6 bases, with 15 bases left in between. This CDR3 has 13 residues. Germline CDR1 is DFQATT and CDR2 is SNEGSKA (reference sequence). As DNA, the CDR3 is TGCAGTGCGCCGACAATGACAGGCAATGAGCAGTTCTTC. It codes for CSAPTMTGNEQFF.

This clonotype showed up just a few times. The chain links TRBV15 to TRBJ1-1; the match to TRBD1 covers 7 bases. This CDR3 spans 12 amino acids. J was trimmed by 7 bases and V by 3 bases; bases with no gene match: 2. Germline CDR1 and CDR2: LNHNV and YYDKDF (reference sequence). CDR3: CATSSGQVEAFF. In DNA, the CDR3 is TGTGCCACCAGCAGCGGACAGGTTGAAGCTTTCTTT.

The V and J genes are TRBV30 and TRBJ2-5; D gene uncertain. Trimming removed 2 bases from V and 1 base from J, with 8 bases in between. The CDR3 is 13 amino acids. Germline assignment: CDR1 GTSNPN and CDR2 SVGIG (reference sequence). The CDR3, as DNA: TGTGCCTGGAGTCCGGCCTTCCAAGAGACCCAGTACTTC. It is translated as CAWSPAFQETQYF.

The chain carries TRBV18 and TRBJ1-1; possible D gene TRBD1, 6 bases. Germline V gene data show CDR1 as KGHSH and CDR2 as LQKENI. CDR3 length equals 16 residues. The V gene lost 3 bases and the J gene lost 1 base, with 15 bases spanning the gap. The chain's CDR3 is CASSPPKGGQNTEAFF. CDR3 DNA: TGTGCCAGCTCACCTCCGAAAGGGGGACAGAACACTGAAGCTTTCTTT.

This clonotype came up a few times. The chain is built from TRBV10-2 and TRBJ2-3; D is undetermined. The germline CDR1 and CDR2 sequences are WSHSY and SAAADI. Deletions cut 0 bases from V and 0 bases from J, with 10 bases between. The CDR3 has 16 amino acids. CDR3 in amino acids: CASSESRDGSTDTQYF. Written as DNA, the CDR3 is TGCGCCAGCAGTGAGTCCCGAGACGGAAGCACAGATACGCAGTATTTT.

This clonotype came up many times. The CDR3 nucleotides read TGTGCCAGCAGTTTAGCGGGGGGTCCCAATGAGCAGTTCTTC. Protein: CASSLAGGPNEQFF. This chain links TRBV12-3 or TRBV12-4 with TRBJ2-1, with D perhaps TRBD2 (6 bases). V lost 0 bases, J lost 6 bases, and 9 bases lay in between. The CDR3 runs 14 residues.